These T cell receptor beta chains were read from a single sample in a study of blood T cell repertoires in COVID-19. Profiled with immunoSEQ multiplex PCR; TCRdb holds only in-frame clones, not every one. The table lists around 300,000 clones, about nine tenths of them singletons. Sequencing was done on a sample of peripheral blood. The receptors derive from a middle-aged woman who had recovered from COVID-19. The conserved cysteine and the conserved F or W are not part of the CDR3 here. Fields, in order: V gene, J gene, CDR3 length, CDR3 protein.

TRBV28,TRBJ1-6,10,AVRGRRSPLH
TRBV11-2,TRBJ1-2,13,ASSLEEGWGYGYT
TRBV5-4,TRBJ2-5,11,ASSLGREETQY
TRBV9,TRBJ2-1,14,ASSVVPSGSYNEQF
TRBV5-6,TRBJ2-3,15,ASSLAGVTPSTDTQY
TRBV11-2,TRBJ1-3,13,ASSPTGGGLDTIY
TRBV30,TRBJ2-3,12,AWTFGGGTDTQY
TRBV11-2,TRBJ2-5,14,ASSLGPAVKQETQY
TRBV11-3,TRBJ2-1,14,ASSLGSGHGYNEQF
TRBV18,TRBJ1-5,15,ASSPPGQGIGNQPQH
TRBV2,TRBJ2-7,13,ASSALAGEVYEQY
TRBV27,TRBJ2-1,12,ASRTSGTHNEQF
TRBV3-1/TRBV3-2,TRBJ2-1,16,ASSQVSRGLAEHNEQF
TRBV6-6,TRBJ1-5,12,ASSYGGAGQPQH
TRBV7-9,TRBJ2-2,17,ASSLYRGAGGPNTGELF
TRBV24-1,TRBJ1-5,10,ATSDLFGAQH
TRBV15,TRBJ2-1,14,ATSRASSGSSDEQF
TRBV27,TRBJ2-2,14,ASSSPSGRDTGELF
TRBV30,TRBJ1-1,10,AWMGGSTEAF
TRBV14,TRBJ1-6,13,ASSRRQGLDSPLH
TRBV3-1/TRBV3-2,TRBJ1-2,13,ASSPGQQSNYGYT
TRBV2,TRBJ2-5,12,ASRGTGGFETQY
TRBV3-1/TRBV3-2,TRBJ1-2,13,ASSQTRGFAYGYT
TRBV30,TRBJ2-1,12,AWSVLAAYNEQF
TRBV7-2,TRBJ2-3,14,ASRLVAGGPGDTQY
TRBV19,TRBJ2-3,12,ASSLVWGEDTQY
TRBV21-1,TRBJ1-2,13,ASSTMDSRYYGYT
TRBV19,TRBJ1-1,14,ASSPSRGQRNTEAF
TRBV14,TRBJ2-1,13,ASSMSSGTYNEQF
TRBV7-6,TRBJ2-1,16,ASSLAPPDGRGHNEQF
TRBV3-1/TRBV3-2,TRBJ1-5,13,ASSPAGRDNQPQH
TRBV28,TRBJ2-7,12,ASSFTGISYEQY
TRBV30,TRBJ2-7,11,AWTRGGEGEQY
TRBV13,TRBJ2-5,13,ASSPQTGGGETQY
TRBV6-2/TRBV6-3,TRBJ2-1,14,ASSPFSGSSYNEQF
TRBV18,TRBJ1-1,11,ASSPLAKQGAF
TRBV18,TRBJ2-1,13,ASSPPSGAYNEQF
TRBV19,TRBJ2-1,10,ASVAGSNEQF
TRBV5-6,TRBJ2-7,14,ASSLPATGTGGEQY
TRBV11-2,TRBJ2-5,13,ASSRSAGTEETQY
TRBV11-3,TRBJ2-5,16,ASSLGEVTSGSLETQY
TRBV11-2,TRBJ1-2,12,ASSLGLARDGYT
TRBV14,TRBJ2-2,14,ASSHYSGLGVEELF
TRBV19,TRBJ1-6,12,ASSAGQQNSPLH
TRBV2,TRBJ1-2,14,ASSFDNTKGASGYT
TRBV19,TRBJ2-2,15,ASSIVGLLVGSGELF
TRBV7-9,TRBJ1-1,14,ASSPEPGQMNTEAF
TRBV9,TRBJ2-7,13,ASSPHGDNFYEQY